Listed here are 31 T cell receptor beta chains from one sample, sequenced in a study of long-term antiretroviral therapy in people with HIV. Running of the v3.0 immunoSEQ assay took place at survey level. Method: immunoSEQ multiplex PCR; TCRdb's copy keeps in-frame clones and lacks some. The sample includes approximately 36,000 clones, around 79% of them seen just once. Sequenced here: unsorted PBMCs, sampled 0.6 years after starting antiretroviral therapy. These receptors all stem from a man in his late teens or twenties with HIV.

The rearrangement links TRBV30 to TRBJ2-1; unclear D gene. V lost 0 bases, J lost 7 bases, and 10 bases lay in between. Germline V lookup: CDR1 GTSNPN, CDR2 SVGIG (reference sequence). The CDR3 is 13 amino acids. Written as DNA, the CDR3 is TGTGCCTGGAGTGTAGGGCTAAGGAATGAGCAGTTCTTC. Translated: CAWSVGLRNEQFF.

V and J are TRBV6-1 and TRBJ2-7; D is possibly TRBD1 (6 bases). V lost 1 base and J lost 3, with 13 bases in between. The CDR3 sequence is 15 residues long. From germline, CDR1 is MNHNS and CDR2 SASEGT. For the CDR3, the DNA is TGTGCCAGCAGTGAAGGGGGGACAATAATCTACGAGCAGTACTTC. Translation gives CASSEGGTIIYEQYF.

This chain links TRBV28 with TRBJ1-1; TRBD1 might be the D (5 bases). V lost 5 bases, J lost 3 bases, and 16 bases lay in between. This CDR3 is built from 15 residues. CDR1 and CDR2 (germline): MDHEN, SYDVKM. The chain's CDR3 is CASSREAWGDTEAFF. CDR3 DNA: TGTGCCAGCAGTAGAGAGGCATGGGGGGACACTGAAGCTTTCTTT.

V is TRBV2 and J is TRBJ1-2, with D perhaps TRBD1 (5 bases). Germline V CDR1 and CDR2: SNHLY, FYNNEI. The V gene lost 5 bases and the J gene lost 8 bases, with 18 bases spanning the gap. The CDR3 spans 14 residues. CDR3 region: CASSTGLPGGGYTF. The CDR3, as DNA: TGTGCCAGCAGTACGGGACTCCCGGGGGGAGGCTACACCTTC.

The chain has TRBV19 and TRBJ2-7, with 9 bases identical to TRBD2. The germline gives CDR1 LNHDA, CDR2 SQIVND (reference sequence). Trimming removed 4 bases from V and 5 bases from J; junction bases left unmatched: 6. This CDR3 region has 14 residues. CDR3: CASSTGTSFHEQYF. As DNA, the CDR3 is TGTGCCAGTAGTACCGGGACTAGCTTCCACGAGCAGTACTTC.

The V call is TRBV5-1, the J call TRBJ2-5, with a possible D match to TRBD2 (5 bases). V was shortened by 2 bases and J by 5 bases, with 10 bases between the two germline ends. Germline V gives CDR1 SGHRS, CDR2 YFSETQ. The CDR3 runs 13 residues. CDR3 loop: CASSLEGTETQYF. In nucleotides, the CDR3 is TGCGCCAGCAGCTTAGAGGGTACGGAGACCCAGTACTTC.

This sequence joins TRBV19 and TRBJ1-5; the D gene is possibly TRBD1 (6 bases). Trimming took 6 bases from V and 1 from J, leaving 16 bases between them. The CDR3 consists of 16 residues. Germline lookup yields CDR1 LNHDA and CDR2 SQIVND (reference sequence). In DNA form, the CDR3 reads TGTGCCAGTAGACTAACAGGGAGTGAAAGCAATCAGCCCCAGCATTTT. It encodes CASRLTGSESNQPQHF.

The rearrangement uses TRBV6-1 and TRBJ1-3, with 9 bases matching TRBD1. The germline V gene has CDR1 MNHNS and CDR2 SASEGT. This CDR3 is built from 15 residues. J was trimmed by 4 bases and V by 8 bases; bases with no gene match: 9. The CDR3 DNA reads TGTGCCAGCTCCGCAGGACAGGGGAGAGGAAACACCATATATTTT. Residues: CASSAGQGRGNTIYF.

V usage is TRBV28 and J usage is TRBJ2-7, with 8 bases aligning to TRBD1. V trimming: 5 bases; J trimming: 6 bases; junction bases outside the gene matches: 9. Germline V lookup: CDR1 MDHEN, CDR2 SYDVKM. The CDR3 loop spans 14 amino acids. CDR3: CASSPGGVGREQYF. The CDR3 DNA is TGTGCCAGCAGTCCAGGGGGCGTAGGTCGCGAGCAGTACTTC.

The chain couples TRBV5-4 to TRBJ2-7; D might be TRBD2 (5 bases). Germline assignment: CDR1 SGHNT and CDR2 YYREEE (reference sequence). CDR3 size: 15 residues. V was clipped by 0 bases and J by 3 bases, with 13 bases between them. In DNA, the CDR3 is TGTGCCAGCAGCTTGGGGCTAGCCGACGGCTACGAGCAGTACTTC. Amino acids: CASSLGLADGYEQYF.

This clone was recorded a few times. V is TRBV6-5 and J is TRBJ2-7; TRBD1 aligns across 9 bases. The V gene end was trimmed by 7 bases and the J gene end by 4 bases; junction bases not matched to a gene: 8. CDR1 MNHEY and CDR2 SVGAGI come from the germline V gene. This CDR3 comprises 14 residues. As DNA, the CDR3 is TGTGCCAGCATCTCTTCACAGGGGGCATACGAGCAGTACTTC. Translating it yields CASISSQGAYEQYF.

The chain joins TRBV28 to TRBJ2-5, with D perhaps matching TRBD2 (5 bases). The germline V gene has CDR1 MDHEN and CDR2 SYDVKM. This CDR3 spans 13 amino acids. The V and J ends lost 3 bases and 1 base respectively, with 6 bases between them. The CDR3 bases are TGTGCCAGCAGTTTCCGGGGCCAAGAGACCCAGTACTTC. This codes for CASSFRGQETQYF.

The CDR3 DNA follows: TGTGCCAGCAGCTCGGGACTTGCCGAGCAGTACTTC. It codes for CASSSGLAEQYF. The chain couples TRBV6-5 to TRBJ2-7, with D perhaps TRBD2 (6 bases). This CDR3 spans 12 amino acids. Germline values: CDR1 MNHEY, CDR2 SVGAGI. V was trimmed by 6 bases and J by 6 bases, leaving 12 bases between them.

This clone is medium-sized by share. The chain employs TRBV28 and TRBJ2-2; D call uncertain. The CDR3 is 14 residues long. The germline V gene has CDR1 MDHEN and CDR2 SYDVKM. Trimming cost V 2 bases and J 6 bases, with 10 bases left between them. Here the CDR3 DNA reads TGTGCCAGCAGTTTAAGTTCAGCGTCCGGGGAGCTGTTTTTT. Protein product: CASSLSSASGELFF.

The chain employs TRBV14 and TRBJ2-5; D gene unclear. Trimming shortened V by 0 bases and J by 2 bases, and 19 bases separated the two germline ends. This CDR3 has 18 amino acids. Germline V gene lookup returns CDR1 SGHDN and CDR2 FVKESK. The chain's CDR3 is CASSQEATSAWAQETQYF. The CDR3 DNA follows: TGTGCCAGCAGCCAAGAAGCTACCTCTGCATGGGCACAAGAGACCCAGTACTTC.

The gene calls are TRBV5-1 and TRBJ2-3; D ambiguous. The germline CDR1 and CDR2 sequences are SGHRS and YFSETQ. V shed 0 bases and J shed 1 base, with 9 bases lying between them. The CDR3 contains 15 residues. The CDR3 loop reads CASSLGRPRTDTQYF. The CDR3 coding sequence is TGCGCCAGCAGCTTGGGACGGCCCCGCACAGATACGCAGTATTTT.

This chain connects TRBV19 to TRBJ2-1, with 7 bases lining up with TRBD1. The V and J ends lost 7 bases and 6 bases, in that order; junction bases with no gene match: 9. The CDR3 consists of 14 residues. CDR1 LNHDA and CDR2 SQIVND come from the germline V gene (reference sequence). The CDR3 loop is CASIDRVWGNEQFF. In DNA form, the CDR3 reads TGTGCCAGTATTGACAGGGTCTGGGGCAATGAGCAGTTCTTC. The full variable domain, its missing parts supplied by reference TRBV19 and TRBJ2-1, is DGGITQSPKYLFRKEGQNVTLSCEQNLNHDAMYWYRQDPGQGLRLIYYSQIVNDFQKGDIAEGYSVSREKKESFPLTVTSAQKNPTAFYLCASIDRVWGNEQFFGPGTRLTVL.

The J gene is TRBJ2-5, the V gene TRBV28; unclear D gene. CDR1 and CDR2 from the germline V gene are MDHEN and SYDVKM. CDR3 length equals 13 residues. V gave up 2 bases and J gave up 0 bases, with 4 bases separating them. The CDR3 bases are TGTGCCAGCAGTTTAGCTTACCAAGAGACCCAGTACTTC. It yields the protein CASSLAYQETQYF.

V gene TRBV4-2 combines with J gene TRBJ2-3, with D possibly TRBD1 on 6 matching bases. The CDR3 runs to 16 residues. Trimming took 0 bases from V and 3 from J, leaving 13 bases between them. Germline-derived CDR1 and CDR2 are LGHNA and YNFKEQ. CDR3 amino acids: CASSQEGAGATDTQYF. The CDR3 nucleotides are TGTGCCAGCAGCCAAGAAGGGGCAGGGGCGACAGATACGCAGTATTTT.

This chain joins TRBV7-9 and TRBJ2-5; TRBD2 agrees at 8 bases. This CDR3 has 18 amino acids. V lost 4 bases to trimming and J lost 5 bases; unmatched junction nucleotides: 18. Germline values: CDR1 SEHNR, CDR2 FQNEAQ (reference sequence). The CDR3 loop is CASSSLGVTGGPGETQYF. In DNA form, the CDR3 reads TGTGCCAGCAGCTCCCTGGGGGTAACGGGAGGGCCCGGGGAGACCCAGTACTTC.

The chain's CDR3 is CASSVDGYDEQYF. CDR3 nucleotide sequence: TGTGCCAGCAGCGTAGATGGATACGACGAGCAGTACTTC. This chain connects TRBV9 to TRBJ2-7; no definite D call. V lost 0 bases and J 5 bases, leaving 9 bases between the germline ends. CDR1 is SGDLS, CDR2 YYNGEE, per germline. CDR3 length: 13 amino acids.

CDR3 loop: CSVGLNTGELFF. The DNA for the CDR3 is TGCAGCGTTGGGCTGAACACCGGGGAGCTGTTTTTT. The chain links TRBV29-1 to TRBJ2-2; no reliable D call. CDR3 length equals 12 residues. The germline V and J ends were trimmed by 4 bases and 1 base, with 4 bases remaining between them. The V gene's germline CDR1 is SQVTM and CDR2 ANQGSEA.

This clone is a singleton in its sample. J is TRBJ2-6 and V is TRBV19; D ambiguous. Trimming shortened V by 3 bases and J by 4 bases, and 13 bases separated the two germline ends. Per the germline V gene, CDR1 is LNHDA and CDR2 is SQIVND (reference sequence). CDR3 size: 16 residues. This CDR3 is CASSIRSLLGANVLTF. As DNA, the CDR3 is TGTGCCAGTAGTATCCGATCCCTCCTCGGGGCCAACGTCCTGACTTTC.

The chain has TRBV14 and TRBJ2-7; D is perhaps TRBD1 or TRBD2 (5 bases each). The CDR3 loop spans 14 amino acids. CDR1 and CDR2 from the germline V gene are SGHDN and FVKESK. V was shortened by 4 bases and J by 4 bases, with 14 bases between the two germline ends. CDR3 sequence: CASSRRSGPYEQYF. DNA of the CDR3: TGTGCCAGCAGCCGCCGATCGGGACCATACGAGCAGTACTTC.

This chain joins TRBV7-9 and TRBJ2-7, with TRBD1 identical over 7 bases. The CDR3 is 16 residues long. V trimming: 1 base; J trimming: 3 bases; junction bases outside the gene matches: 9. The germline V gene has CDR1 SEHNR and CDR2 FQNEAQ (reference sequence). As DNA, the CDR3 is TGTGCCAGCAGCTTAGGCTGGCAGGGGGTGGACTACGAGCAGTACTTC. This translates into CASSLGWQGVDYEQYF.

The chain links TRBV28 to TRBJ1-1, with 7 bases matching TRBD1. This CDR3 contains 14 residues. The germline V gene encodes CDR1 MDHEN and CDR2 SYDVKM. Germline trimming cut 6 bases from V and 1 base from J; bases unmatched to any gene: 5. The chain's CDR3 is CASRRDSQNTEAFF. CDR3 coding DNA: TGTGCCAGCAGAAGGGACAGTCAGAACACTGAAGCTTTCTTT. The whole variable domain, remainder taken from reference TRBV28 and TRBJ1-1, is DVKVTQSSRYLVKRTGEKVFLECVQDMDHENMFWYRQDPGLGLRLIYFSYDVKMKEKGDIPEGYSVSREKKERFSLILESASTNQTSMYLCASRRDSQNTEAFFGQGTRLTVV.

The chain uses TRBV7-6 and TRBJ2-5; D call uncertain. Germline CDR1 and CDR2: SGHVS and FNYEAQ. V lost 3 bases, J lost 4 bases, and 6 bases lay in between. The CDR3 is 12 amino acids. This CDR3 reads CASSFSRETQYF. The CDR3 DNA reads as TGTGCCAGCAGCTTTTCTCGAGAGACCCAGTACTTC. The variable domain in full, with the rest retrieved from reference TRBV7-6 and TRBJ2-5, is GAGVSQSPRYKVTKRGQDVALRCDPISGHVSLYWYRQALGQGPEFLTYFNYEAQQDKSGLPNDRFSAERPEGSISTLTIQRTEQRDSAMYRCASSFSRETQYFGPGTRLLVL.

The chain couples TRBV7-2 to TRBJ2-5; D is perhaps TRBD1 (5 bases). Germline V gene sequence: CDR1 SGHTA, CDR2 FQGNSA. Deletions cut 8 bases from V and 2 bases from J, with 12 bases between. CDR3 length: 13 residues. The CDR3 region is CASASGQQETQYF. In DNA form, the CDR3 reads TGTGCCAGCGCCTCAGGGCAACAAGAGACCCAGTACTTC.

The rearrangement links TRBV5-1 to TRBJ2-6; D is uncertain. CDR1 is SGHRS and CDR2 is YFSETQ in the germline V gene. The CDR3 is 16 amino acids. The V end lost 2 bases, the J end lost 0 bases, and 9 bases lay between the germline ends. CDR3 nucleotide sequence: TGCGCCAGCAGCTTTGCAGGCTCCTCTGGGGCCAACGTCCTGACTTTC. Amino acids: CASSFAGSSGANVLTF.

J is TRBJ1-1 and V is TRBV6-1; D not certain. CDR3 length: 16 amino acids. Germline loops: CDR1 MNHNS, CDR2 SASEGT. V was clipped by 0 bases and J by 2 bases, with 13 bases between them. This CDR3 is CASSEAGWRDNTEAFF. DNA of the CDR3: TGTGCCAGCAGTGAAGCGGGTTGGAGGGATAACACTGAAGCTTTCTTT.

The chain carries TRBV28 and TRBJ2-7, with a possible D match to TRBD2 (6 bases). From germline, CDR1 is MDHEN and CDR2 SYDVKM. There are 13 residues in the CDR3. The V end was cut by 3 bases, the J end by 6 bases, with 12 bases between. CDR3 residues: CASSLGLLLEQYF. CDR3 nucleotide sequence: TGTGCCAGCAGTTTGGGACTTTTGCTCGAGCAGTACTTC.